The 16 T cell receptor beta chains in this list originate from one sample, sequenced in a study of blood T cell repertoires in COVID-19. This table comes from immunoSEQ multiplex PCR, and its TCRdb copy is limited to in-frame clones, with some not included. The table has approximately 77,000 clones, 80% seen once. Sequencing used peripheral blood. These receptors originate from a woman aged 70 to 79 with acute or convalescent COVID-19.

Only a few counts were recorded for this clone. The rearrangement links TRBV4-1 to TRBJ1-1; 9 nucleotides line up with TRBD1. CDR3 size: 16 residues. With V trimmed by 3 bases and J by 1 base, 6 bases remained unmatched. Germline V gives CDR1 MGHRA, CDR2 YSYEKL. CDR3 in amino acids: CASSHNPGQGNTEAFF. The CDR3 DNA is TGCGCCAGCAGCCACAACCCGGGACAGGGGAACACTGAAGCTTTCTTT.

V usage is TRBV3-1 (or the pseudogene TRBV3-2) and J usage is TRBJ1-3; D is unresolved. There are 13 residues in the CDR3. The germline gives CDR1 LGHDT, CDR2 YNNKEL (reference sequence). V was pared by 3 bases and J by 7 bases, with 10 bases between. CDR3 in DNA: TGTGCCAGCAGCCAGGGCCTCATGAACACCATATATTTT. Its translation is CASSQGLMNTIYF.

The J gene is TRBJ1-2, the V gene TRBV7-9; 8 nucleotides line up with TRBD1. Trimming took 2 bases from V and 3 from J; bases not matched to a gene: 5. The CDR3 has 15 amino acids. Germline CDR1 SEHNR, CDR2 FQNEAQ (reference sequence). The CDR3, as DNA: TGTGCCAGCAGCTTATTTACAGGGGGTGACTATGGCTACACCTTC. Protein sequence: CASSLFTGGDYGYTF.

The V and J genes are TRBV19 and TRBJ1-1; no reliable D call. Germline CDR1 LNHDA, CDR2 SQIVND (reference sequence). The CDR3 spans 15 residues. Between the trimmed V and J ends, which lost 4 bases and 0 bases, there was a span of 12 bases. For the CDR3, the DNA is TGTGCCAGTAGTACCCTGACAAGTATGAACACTGAAGCTTTCTTT. It translates to CASSTLTSMNTEAFF.

The rearrangement links TRBV19 to TRBJ1-5; D may be TRBD1 (6 bases). The V and J ends lost 5 bases and 0 bases respectively, with 14 bases between them. The CDR3 sequence is 16 residues long. Germline CDR1 is LNHDA and CDR2 is SQIVND (reference sequence). The CDR3 bases are TGTGCCAGTAGTGCTCAGAGACAGGTTAGCAATCAGCCCCAGCATTTT. This encodes CASSAQRQVSNQPQHF.

The chain carries TRBV7-2 and TRBJ2-3; a possible D gene is TRBD1 (5 bases). The CDR3 length is 15 residues. CDR1 and CDR2 from the germline V gene are SGHTA and FQGNSA. The ends were cut back, 1 base at V and 8 bases at J, with 16 bases in the middle. The CDR3 bases are TGTGCCAGCAGCTTAGGTTTTCAGGCAAGGGGTACGCAGTATTTT. This translates into CASSLGFQARGTQYF.

The V call is TRBV5-1, the J call TRBJ2-6, with TRBD1 as a possible D gene (5 bases). The germline CDR1 and CDR2 sequences are SGHRS and YFSETQ. The CDR3 is 15 residues long. The ends were cut back, 4 bases at V and 4 bases at J, with 12 bases in the middle. CDR3 sequence (DNA): TGCGCCAGCAGCGTTCAGGGTGCCGGGGCCAACGTCCTGACTTTC. This encodes CASSVQGAGANVLTF.

The V call is TRBV11-1, the J call TRBJ1-5; D is perhaps TRBD1 (5 bases). The CDR3 runs to 13 residues. Germline CDR1 reads SGHAT; CDR2 reads FQDESV (reference sequence). V lost 4 bases and J 6 bases, leaving 10 bases between the germline ends. The CDR3 DNA follows: TGTGCCAGCAGCTCAGGGTATTCTCAGCCCCAGCATTTT. Translation: CASSSGYSQPQHF.

The J gene is TRBJ2-1, the V gene TRBV7-2; a possible D gene is TRBD1 (6 bases). V was cut by 6 bases and J by 2 bases, with 8 bases left in between. The V gene's germline CDR1 is SGHTA and CDR2 FQGNSA. This CDR3 comprises 13 residues. The CDR3 sequence is CASSRTAYNEQFF. CDR3 DNA sequence: TGTGCCAGCAGTAGGACAGCCTACAATGAGCAGTTCTTC.

The CDR3 is CASSRGPQGDSPLHF. The CDR3 bases are TGTGCCAGCAGCCGGGGTCCTCAGGGCGATTCACCCCTCCACTTT. This rearrangement joins TRBV4-2 to TRBJ1-6; a possible D gene is TRBD1 (5 bases). V lost 4 bases and J 8 bases, leaving 15 bases between the germline ends. Germline CDR1 and CDR2: LGHNA and YNFKEQ. CDR3 size: 15 residues.

The V call is TRBV3-1 (or the pseudogene TRBV3-2), the J call TRBJ1-2; the match to TRBD1 covers 10 bases. CDR3 size: 18 residues. V shed 3 bases and J 5 bases; nucleotides not matched to a gene: 15. Per the germline V gene, CDR1 is LGHDT and CDR2 is YNNKEL (reference sequence). The DNA of the CDR3 is TGTGCCAGCAGCCAGTTGGACAGGGGGAATTCGGAGCGGTATGGCTACACCTTC. It is translated as CASSQLDRGNSERYGYTF.

The chain carries TRBV12-3 or TRBV12-4 and TRBJ2-7, with D maybe TRBD1 (5 bases). This CDR3 is 13 amino acids long. The V and J ends lost 6 bases and 0 bases respectively, with 9 bases between them. CDR3 bases: TGTGCCAGCAGCACGGACAACTCCTACGAGCAGTACTTC. It yields the protein CASSTDNSYEQYF.

The chain carries TRBV9 and TRBJ2-5; 15 bases line up with TRBD2. This CDR3 comprises 19 residues. V was clipped by 3 bases and J by 0 bases; unmatched bases: 9. Germline CDR1 is SGDLS and CDR2 is YYNGEE. CDR3 amino acids: CASSARSGLAGGYQETQYF. The DNA for the CDR3 is TGTGCCAGCAGCGCCAGGTCGGGACTAGCGGGGGGCTACCAAGAGACCCAGTACTTC.

V and J are TRBV5-6 and TRBJ1-2, with D possibly TRBD1 on 6 matching bases. Germline values: CDR1 SGHDT, CDR2 YYEEEE. V was clipped by 1 base and J by 8 bases, with 12 bases between them. The CDR3 covers 13 residues. CDR3 DNA: TGTGCCAGCAGCTTGAGAACAGGGCGAGGCTACACCTTC. As protein: CASSLRTGRGYTF. Full variable domain (missing parts from reference TRBV5-6 and TRBJ1-2): DAGVTQSPTHLIKTRGQQVTLRCSPKSGHDTVSWYQQALGQGPQFIFQYYEEEERQRGNFPDRFSGHQFPNYSSELNVNALLLGDSALYLCASSLRTGRGYTFGSGTRLTVV.

The chain carries TRBV24-1 and TRBJ1-2, with TRBD1 matching over 11 bases. The CDR3 length is 15 residues. V lost 3 bases, J lost 4 bases, and 3 bases stayed unmatched. Germline V lookup: CDR1 KGHDR, CDR2 SFDVKD. Here the CDR3 DNA reads TGTGCCACCAGTGATCGGGACAGGGGGAGCTATGGCTACACCTTC. It translates to CATSDRDRGSYGYTF.

The CDR3 DNA reads as TGTGCCAGCAGCCTGACTATCTCTGGAAACACCATATATTTT. This codes for CASSLTISGNTIYF. The chain couples TRBV7-6 to TRBJ1-3; D unresolved. V lost 5 bases and J 0 bases, leaving 8 bases between the germline ends. The CDR3 is 14 amino acids. Germline CDR1 reads SGHVS; CDR2 reads FNYEAQ.